One sample yielded the 5 T cell receptor beta chains listed below, sequenced in a study of vaccination effects on CD4 cells after COVID-19. The antigens of these receptors remain unknown. When around nine days of culture had elapsed, CD4+ T cells were isolated. Method: immunoSEQ multiplex PCR; TCRdb's copy keeps in-frame clones and lacks some. In the table there are more than 35,000 clones, roughly 80% of which are singletons. The sample in question was CD4+ T cells from PBMCs cultured without peptide, obtained before COVID-19 vaccination. These receptors all stem from a human donor who received a COVID-19 vaccine.

This rearrangement joins TRBV19 to TRBJ1-5; D remains unclear. Germline V gene data show CDR1 as LNHDA and CDR2 as SQIVND (reference sequence). The CDR3 covers 13 residues. Between the trimmed V and J ends, which lost 4 bases and 6 bases, there was a span of 10 bases. The CDR3 region has the DNA TGTGCCAGTAGTACCTCAGGACGTCAGCCCCAGCATTTT. Encoded protein: CASSTSGRQPQHF. Complete variable domain (other parts from reference TRBV19 and TRBJ1-5): DGGITQSPKYLFRKEGQNVTLSCEQNLNHDAMYWYRQDPGQGLRLIYYSQIVNDFQKGDIAEGYSVSREKKESFPLTVTSAQKNPTAFYLCASSTSGRQPQHFGDGTRLSIL.

CDR3 loop: CASSVDDRGSDNEQFF. DNA of the CDR3: TGTGCCAGCAGCGTAGATGACAGAGGGTCAGACAATGAGCAGTTCTTC. This rearrangement joins TRBV28 to TRBJ2-1, with D perhaps given as TRBD1 or TRBD2 (5 bases each). Germline V CDR1 and CDR2: MDHEN, SYDVKM. The CDR3 loop spans 16 amino acids. V shed 6 bases and J shed 5 bases, with 20 bases lying between them. Based on the CDR3 plus reference TRBV28 and TRBJ2-1, the full variable domain is DVKVTQSSRYLVKRTGEKVFLECVQDMDHENMFWYRQDPGLGLRLIYFSYDVKMKEKGDIPEGYSVSREKKERFSLILESASTNQTSMYLCASSVDDRGSDNEQFFGPGTRLTVL.

The rearrangement uses TRBV5-6 and TRBJ1-2; D perhaps matches TRBD1 (6 bases). The germline V and J ends were trimmed by 0 bases and 4 bases, with 13 bases remaining between them. Germline V gene data show CDR1 as SGHDT and CDR2 as YYEEEE. There are 15 residues in the CDR3. This CDR3 reads CASSLDMGGTYGYTF. The CDR3 DNA reads TGTGCCAGCAGCTTGGACATGGGGGGCACCTATGGCTACACCTTC.

This clone was counted a single time. V usage is TRBV3-1 (or the pseudogene TRBV3-2) and J usage is TRBJ2-2; D unclear. CDR1 LGHDT and CDR2 YNNKEL come from the germline V gene (reference sequence). The CDR3 has 16 residues. V was cut by 2 bases and J by 0 bases, with 10 bases left in between. CDR3 DNA sequence: TGTGCCAGCAGCCAATTCTTAGTCTCGAACACCGGGGAGCTGTTTTTT. This codes for CASSQFLVSNTGELFF.

J is TRBJ1-1 and V is TRBV6-5, with 9 bases that match TRBD1. Trimming took 2 bases from V and 0 from J; bases not matched to a gene: 4. This CDR3 comprises 16 residues. The germline CDR1 and CDR2 sequences are MNHEY and SVGAGI. This CDR3 is CASSYGDRGMNTEAFF. The CDR3 bases are TGTGCCAGCAGTTACGGTGACAGGGGGATGAACACTGAAGCTTTCTTT.